This T cell receptor beta chain is from a study of tumor-infiltrating lymphocytes in primary liver carcinoma. Findings and caveats of the study: Pairs of tumor regions overlapped more than tumor-adjacent and tumor-blood pairs did.

As regards this clonotype: The antigen remains undetermined.

The authors took blood RNA from unsorted whole blood and also extracted germline DNA. V shed 2 bases and J shed 1 base, with 9 bases lying between them. The CDR3 extends over 15 amino acids. Germline CDR1 reads MDHEN; CDR2 reads SYDVKM. The input was 450 to 500 ng total RNA; TCR beta cDNA was made from it with a constant-region primer. ARM-PCR was slightly modified, and three nested multiplex PCR rounds with it gave rise to the TCR beta libraries. The first two PCR rounds used TRBV1-TRBV30 forward primers with a C-beta reverse primer, about 10 cycles each. TCRdb re-called the multiplex PCR reads through MiXCR, storing one row per CDR3 protein. There are 310,000 or so distinct CDR3 sequences in the sample; almost 65% occur only once, and 6.5% lies in the top ten.

Sequencing was carried out using peripheral blood. The clonotype comes from a man in his forties or fifties with primary liver carcinoma and hepatitis B virus infection. The chain employs TRBV28 and TRBJ1-5; TRBD1 is a possible D gene (5 bases). The CDR3 nucleotides read TGTGCCAGCAGTTTAAGACAGACGAGCAATCAGCCCCAGCATTTT. Translation: CASSLRQTSNQPQHF.